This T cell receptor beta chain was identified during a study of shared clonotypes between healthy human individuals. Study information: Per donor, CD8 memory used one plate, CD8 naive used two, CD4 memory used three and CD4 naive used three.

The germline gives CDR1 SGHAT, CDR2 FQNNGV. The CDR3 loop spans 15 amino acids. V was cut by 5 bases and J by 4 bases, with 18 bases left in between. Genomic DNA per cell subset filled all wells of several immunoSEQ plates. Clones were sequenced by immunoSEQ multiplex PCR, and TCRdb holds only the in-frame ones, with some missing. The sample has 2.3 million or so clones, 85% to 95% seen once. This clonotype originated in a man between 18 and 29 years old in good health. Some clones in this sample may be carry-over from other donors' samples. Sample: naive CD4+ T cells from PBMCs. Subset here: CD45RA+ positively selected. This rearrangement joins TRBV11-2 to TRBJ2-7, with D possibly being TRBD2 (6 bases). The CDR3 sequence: CASSPRGHRGYEQYF. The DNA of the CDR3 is TGTGCCAGCAGCCCACGGGGTCACCGGGGGTACGAGCAGTACTTC. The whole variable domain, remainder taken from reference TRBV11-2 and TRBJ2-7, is EAGVAQSPRYKIIEKRQSVAFWCNPISGHATLYWYQQILGQGPKLLIQFQNNGVVDDSQLPKDRFSAERLKGVDSTLKIQPAKLEDSAVYLCASSPRGHRGYEQYFGPGTRLTVT.